This T cell receptor (beta chain) was recovered during a study of T cell changes during pregnancy in multiple sclerosis. The method was immunoSEQ multiplex PCR; TCRdb's version includes in-frame clones alone and lacks a portion of them. The sample lists about 63,000 clones; 80% to 95% were seen once. Per the germline V gene, CDR1 is SGDLS and CDR2 is YYNGEE. V lost 0 bases, J lost 3 bases, and 13 bases lay in between. The CDR3 contains 15 residues. The receptor was isolated from a female donor with multiple sclerosis, enrolled in a pregnancy study. The rearrangement joins TRBV9 to TRBJ2-7; D perhaps matches TRBD1 (7 bases). The starting material was CD8+ T cells from peripheral blood mononuclear cells, obtained in the second trimester of pregnancy. The chain's CDR3 is CASSVEGGTDYEQYF. Written as DNA, the CDR3 is TGTGCCAGCAGCGTAGAGGGCGGGACAGACTACGAGCAGTACTTC. Together with reference TRBV9 and TRBJ2-7, the CDR3 gives the full variable domain: DSGVTQTPKHLITATGQRVTLRCSPRSGDLSVYWYQQSLDQGLQFLIQYYNGEERAKGNILERFSAQQFPDLHSELNLSSLELGDSALYFCASSVEGGTDYEQYFGPGTRLTVT.